This passage covers 15 T cell receptor beta chains from one sample sequenced in a study of blood T cell repertoires in COVID-19. Data came from immunoSEQ multiplex PCR; TCRdb stores just in-frame clones and leaves some out. The sample records approximately 270,000 clones, approximately 85% being singletons. Sample: peripheral blood. The receptors stem from a human donor with COVID-19, enrolled during active disease. The donor label of this sample is uncertain.

The chain recombines TRBV6-4 with TRBJ1-2; a weak D match, TRBD1 (6 bases). CDR3 length equals 13 residues. Germline values: CDR1 MRHNA, CDR2 SNTAGT. Trimming cost V 6 bases and J 6 bases, with 14 bases left between them. The CDR3 loop is CASRGTTGNGYTF. DNA of the CDR3: TGTGCCAGCAGAGGGACTACAGGGAATGGCTACACCTTC.

The chain employs TRBV30 and TRBJ1-3, with 7 bases that match TRBD1. This CDR3 has 17 residues. The germline V gene encodes CDR1 GTSNPN and CDR2 SVGIG (reference sequence). The ends lost 2 bases at V and 0 bases at J; junction bases unmatched: 10. CDR3 sequence reads: CAWSTRDRAFSGNTIYF. In nucleotides, the CDR3 is TGTGCCTGGAGTACCCGGGACAGAGCCTTCTCTGGAAACACCATATATTTT.

V usage is TRBV9 and J usage is TRBJ1-1, with 7 positions matching TRBD1. Looked up from germline, CDR1 is SGDLS and CDR2 is YYNGEE. The junction had 11 bases not matched to a gene; V was cut back by 0 bases and J by 12 bases. CDR3 size: 14 residues. The CDR3 protein is CASSVDPQDRTTFF. CDR3 bases: TGTGCCAGCAGCGTAGACCCCCAGGACAGGACGACTTTCTTT.

The rearrangement joins TRBV28 to TRBJ1-1, with a weak D call TRBD1 (5 bases). With 10 bases removed from V and 5 bases from J, the gap between germline ends came to 17 bases. The CDR3 loop spans 13 amino acids. Germline-derived CDR1 and CDR2 are MDHEN and SYDVKM. The CDR3 sequence: CATLAPHRTEAFF. For the CDR3, the DNA is TGTGCCACTCTGGCTCCACACAGGACTGAAGCTTTCTTT.

The CDR3 bases are TGTGCCAGCAGTCCCACAAAGCCCAGGCGATATATCCGATCCTCTGGAAACACCATATATTTT. Encoded protein: CASSPTKPRRYIRSSGNTIYF. The chain joins TRBV21-1 to TRBJ1-3; the DNA was not used to check the table's D call, TRBD1. TRBV21-1 is termed a pseudogene. This CDR3 contains 21 residues.

This chain connects TRBV7-3 to TRBJ1-1; D is uncertain. CDR1 and CDR2 (germline): SGHTA, FQGTGA. The CDR3 has 15 amino acids. V shed 2 bases and J shed 1 base, with 11 bases lying between them. For the CDR3, the DNA is TGTGCCAGCAGCTTACAGGCCCGGGGGAACACTGAAGCTTTCTTT. Residues: CASSLQARGNTEAFF.

V gene TRBV27 combines with J gene TRBJ1-2; D is possibly TRBD1 (6 bases). Trimming cost V 6 bases and J 4 bases, with 15 bases left between them. Per germline, CDR1 MNHEY and CDR2 SMNVEV (reference sequence). This CDR3 has 14 amino acids. Written as DNA, the CDR3 is TGTGCCAGCAGCCCAAGGCCAGGGGTCTATGGCTACACCTTC. This encodes CASSPRPGVYGYTF.

The chain carries TRBV5-5 and TRBJ2-3; 7 bases map to TRBD1. Germline-derived CDR1 and CDR2 are SGHKS and YYEKEE (reference sequence). The J segment lost 6 bases and the V segment lost 1 base, leaving 8 bases of the junction unmatched. This CDR3 spans 15 amino acids. CDR3 sequence reads: CASSLRAGGGDTQYF. The CDR3 nucleotides are TGTGCCAGCAGCTTGCGGGCAGGGGGTGGTGATACGCAGTATTTT.

Only a few counts were recorded for this clone. V is TRBV9 and J is TRBJ2-1, with unresolved D. The CDR3 is 15 residues long. Per germline, CDR1 SGDLS and CDR2 YYNGEE. Trimming took 4 bases from V and 2 from J, leaving 13 bases between them. CDR3 in DNA: TGTGCCAGCAGCCTACTCCCCCAAACCTACAATGAGCAGTTCTTC. Residues: CASSLLPQTYNEQFF.

The V gene is TRBV11-2, the J gene TRBJ2-5, with a possible D match to TRBD2 (5 bases). V was clipped by 3 bases and J by 5 bases, with 13 bases between them. The CDR3 is 14 residues long. Germline-derived CDR1 and CDR2 are SGHAT and FQNNGV. CDR3 bases: TGTGCCAGCAGCTTCTCACAAGGGAGCGAGACCCAGTACTTC. This gives the protein CASSFSQGSETQYF.

In this sample, this clone turned up a few times. The chain employs TRBV6-5 and TRBJ1-6; a weak D match, TRBD1 (5 bases). Per germline, CDR1 MNHEY and CDR2 SVGAGI. The CDR3 extends over 14 amino acids. V lost 11 bases and J lost 6, with 17 bases in between. The CDR3 protein is CASGGGVLNSPLHF. The DNA of the CDR3 is TGTGCCTCGGGGGGGGGAGTTCTTAATTCACCCCTCCACTTT.

CDR3 sequence (DNA): TGTGCCAGCGGGTCGGGGGGCTTGGGCAATCAGCCCCAGCATTTT. Protein: CASGSGGLGNQPQHF. V usage is TRBV6-5 and J usage is TRBJ1-5, with D possibly TRBD1 on 6 matching bases. The CDR3 is made up of 15 amino acids. Trimming removed 8 bases at V and 2 bases at J, with 16 bases between. Germline-derived CDR1 and CDR2 are MNHEY and SVGAGI.

The chain combines TRBV7-9 with TRBJ1-3; D possibly corresponds to TRBD1 (5 bases). The length of the CDR3 is 14 residues. The germline CDR1 and CDR2 sequences are SEHNR and FQNEAQ (reference sequence). Trimming took 8 bases from V and 0 from J, leaving 11 bases between them. CDR3 protein: CASLSDSSGNTIYF. In nucleotides, the CDR3 is TGTGCCAGCCTTTCCGACAGCTCTGGAAACACCATATATTTT.

The V call is TRBV6-5, the J call TRBJ1-4; no clear D. This CDR3 is built from 14 residues. Trimming shortened V by 6 bases and J by 0 bases, and 8 bases separated the two germline ends. Germline V lookup: CDR1 MNHEY, CDR2 SVGAGI. The CDR3 loop is CASRRSATNEKLFF. Written as DNA, the CDR3 is TGTGCCAGCAGGCGATCTGCAACTAATGAAAAACTGTTTTTT.

The J gene is TRBJ2-1, the V gene TRBV5-4, with a possible D match to TRBD1 (6 bases). V gave up 1 base and J gave up 7 bases, with 15 bases separating them. The CDR3 is made up of 15 amino acids. The germline CDR1 and CDR2 sequences are SGHNT and YYREEE (reference sequence). This CDR3 reads CASSLKQGIINEQFF. The CDR3 coding sequence is TGTGCCAGCAGCTTGAAACAGGGTATTATAAATGAGCAGTTCTTC.